This is a list of T cell receptor beta chains from one sample in a study of OX40 agonist ivuxolimab in advanced cancers. The assay was immunoSEQ multiplex PCR, and TCRdb's table has in-frame clones only and misses some. The sample includes approximately 30,000 clones, less than 95% seen only once; the top ten take approximately 24%. The specimen comprised CD4+ or CD8+ T cells sorted from blood, sampled in a trial of the OX40 agonist ivuxolimab. These receptors originate from an adult with an advanced solid tumor such as melanoma, head and neck, liver or kidney cancer. Each CDR3 is given with its conserved first and last residue. D genes are given only for firm matches. Clone size is shown for a subset of rows, as once, few, many or a class of expanded clone.

>TRBV7-6|TRBD2|TRBJ2-2|few
TGTGCCAGCATCAAGACTAGCGGGAACACCGGGGAGCTGTTTTTT
CASIKTSGNTGELFF
>TRBV5-1|TRBD1|TRBJ2-2|NA
TGCGCCAGCAGCTCACAGGGGGACGGCGGGGAGCTGTTTTTT
CASSSQGDGGELFF
>TRBV11-3|NA|TRBJ2-3|NA
TGTGCCAGCAGCTTAGCTCGGCGGGCTAGCACAGATACGCAGTATTTT
CASSLARRASTDTQYF
>TRBV4-1|NA|TRBJ1-2|NA
TGCGCCAGCAGCCATGACCCACCTGGGTATGGCTACACCTTC
CASSHDPPGYGYTF
>TRBV7-9|NA|TRBJ2-1|few
TGTGCCAGCAGCTTAGCGGGTAAGGATAGGGAGCAGTTCTTC
CASSLAGKDREQFF
>TRBV5-1|TRBD2|TRBJ2-3|NA
TGCGCCAGCAGTTTAGGACTAGCGGCCGCAGATACGCAGTATTTT
CASSLGLAAADTQYF
>TRBV7-9|TRBD1|TRBJ1-2|NA
TGTGCCAGCAGCTTGTCCGGGACAGGGGACCGGGGCTACACCTTC
CASSLSGTGDRGYTF
>TRBV9|NA|TRBJ2-2|NA
TGTGCCAGCAGCCGATACCCCTCCGCCGGGGAGCTGTTTTTT
CASSRYPSAGELFF
>TRBV27|NA|TRBJ2-3|NA
TGTGCCAGCCGACCTCCCCTAGCCGAGCGCGGAGATACGCAGTATTTT
CASRPPLAERGDTQYF
>TRBV19|NA|TRBJ2-2|NA
TGTGCCACCTCAGGGATTTTAACCGGGGAGCTGTTTTTT
CATSGILTGELFF
>TRBV6-6|NA|TRBJ1-1|NA
TGTGCCAGCAGTTACTCGAAGGTATCTGAAGCTTTCTTT
CASSYSKVSEAFF
>TRBV13|TRBD2|TRBJ2-1|NA
TGTGCCAGCAGCTCCACCCCAGGCGGGAGGACTCTTGTAGATGAGCAGTTCTTC
CASSSTPGGRTLVDEQFF
>TRBV5-5|NA|TRBJ2-7|NA
TGTGCCAGCAGCTTGGACGGATTCGCCTACGAGCAGTACTTC
CASSLDGFAYEQYF
>TRBV15|TRBD2|TRBJ2-1|NA
TGTGCCACCAGCTCACCGCCGGGACTAGCGGGAGGCCATCTCTACAATGAGCAGTTCTTC
CATSSPPGLAGGHLYNEQFF
>TRBV19|NA|TRBJ2-1|NA
TGTGCCAGTAGTGGCTCCTACAATGAGCAGTTCTTC
CASSGSYNEQFF
>TRBV2|TRBD1|TRBJ1-1|NA
TGTGCCAGCAGGCCTACAGGGGAAACTTTCTTT
CASRPTGETFF
>TRBV19|NA|TRBJ1-5|NA
TGTGCCAGTAGTGACGACAGGCTAACAGTCAATCAGCCCCAGCATTTT
CASSDDRLTVNQPQHF
>TRBV4-1|TRBD1|TRBJ2-7|NA
TGCGCCAGCAGCCAAGATTTGCCTTCGACAGGGGGCCCTACAAGCTCCTACGAGCAGTACTTC
CASSQDLPSTGGPTSSYEQYF
>TRBV27|NA|TRBJ2-7|once
TGTGCCAGCAGAGAACGGGGTTTCGGCGAGCAGTACTTC
CASRERGFGEQYF
>TRBV7-9|NA|TRBJ2-2|NA
TGTGCCAGCAGCCCCCGGGCCTACACCGGGGAGCTGTTTTTT
CASSPRAYTGELFF
>TRBV29-1|TRBD2|TRBJ2-1|NA
TGCAGCACAACGGGACTAGCGGGAGTCTACAATGAGCAGTTCTTC
CSTTGLAGVYNEQFF
>TRBV9|TRBD2|TRBJ2-1|NA
TGTGCCAGCAGCGTCGGACTAGCGGGAGTTTCCTACAATGAGCAGTTCTTC
CASSVGLAGVSYNEQFF
>TRBV27|NA|TRBJ2-7|NA
TGTGCCAGCAGTTTTTCCAGGGACCACGAGCAGTACTTC
CASSFSRDHEQYF
>TRBV27|NA|TRBJ2-7|NA
TGTGCCAGCAGTTACAGCAACCCCTACGAGCAGTACTTC
CASSYSNPYEQYF
>TRBV4-1|TRBD2|TRBJ2-3|few
TGCGCCAGCAGCCATTCTCGCGGGACTAGCGGCCGAAGGACAGATACGCAGTATTTT
CASSHSRGTSGRRTDTQYF
>TRBV7-6|NA|TRBJ2-1|NA
TGTGCCAGCAGCTTAGGACTTTACAATGAGCAGTTCTTC
CASSLGLYNEQFF
>TRBV6-5|TRBD1|TRBJ1-2|NA
TGTGCCAGCAGTACCAGGACAGGGTTGGCTACCGGCTACACCTTC
CASSTRTGLATGYTF
>TRBV4-3|TRBD2|TRBJ2-7|NA
TGCGCCAGCAGCCAAGAAGAGCCTAGCGGGTACTCCTACGAGCAGTACTTC
CASSQEEPSGYSYEQYF
>TRBV13|TRBD2|TRBJ2-7|NA
TGTGCCAGCAGCTTACAGGGACTAGCGGGATACGAGCAGTACTTC
CASSLQGLAGYEQYF
>TRBV5-1|TRBD1|TRBJ2-7|NA
TGCGCCAGCAGTACGGGACAGGGGGGAATCTACGAGCAGTACTTC
CASSTGQGGIYEQYF
>TRBV9|TRBD2|TRBJ2-3|NA
TGTGCCAGCAGCGAAACCGGGACTAGCGGGACAGGCTTAGATACGCAGTATTTT
CASSETGTSGTGLDTQYF
>TRBV5-8|NA|TRBJ1-5|NA
TGTGCCAGCAGCTTTTGGCGGGGGGATCAGCCCCAGCATTTT
CASSFWRGDQPQHF
>TRBV9|NA|TRBJ1-3|NA
TGTGCCAGCAGCGGAGATAGACAGAGTCGGTCTGGAAACACCATATATTTT
CASSGDRQSRSGNTIYF
>TRBV7-8|NA|TRBJ2-7|NA
TGTGCCAGCAGCTTAGTTCGTGGGGCCTCCTACGAGCAGTACTTC
CASSLVRGASYEQYF
>TRBV9|TRBD2|TRBJ2-7|NA
TGTGCCAGCAGCGTAGAAACTAGCGGGTATTACGAGCAGTACTTC
CASSVETSGYYEQYF
>TRBV5-6|NA|TRBJ2-3|NA
TGTGCCAGCAGCTTGGGTGAAGATACGCAGTATTTT
CASSLGEDTQYF
>TRBV27|NA|TRBJ1-1|NA
TGTGCCAGCAGTTTATTTCCAGTGATGAACACTGAAGCTTTCTTT
CASSLFPVMNTEAFF